This T cell receptor (beta chain) was recorded in a study of blood T cell repertoires in COVID-19. Germline loops: CDR1 MDHEN, CDR2 SYDVKM. V gave up 5 bases and J gave up 4 bases; unmatched junction bases: 4. The CDR3 contains 14 residues. Profiled with immunoSEQ multiplex PCR; TCRdb holds only in-frame clones, not every one. The table includes about 350,000 clones, about 90% detected once. The sample was PBMCs or T cells enriched from blood (not recorded which). This chain links TRBV28 with TRBJ2-7; 11 bases are a match to TRBD2. The TCR originated in a woman under 40 who had recovered from COVID-19. The CDR3 DNA reads TGTGCCAGCAGTGTAGCGGGGGGGCCATACGAGCAGTACTTC. Translated: CASSVAGGPYEQYF.